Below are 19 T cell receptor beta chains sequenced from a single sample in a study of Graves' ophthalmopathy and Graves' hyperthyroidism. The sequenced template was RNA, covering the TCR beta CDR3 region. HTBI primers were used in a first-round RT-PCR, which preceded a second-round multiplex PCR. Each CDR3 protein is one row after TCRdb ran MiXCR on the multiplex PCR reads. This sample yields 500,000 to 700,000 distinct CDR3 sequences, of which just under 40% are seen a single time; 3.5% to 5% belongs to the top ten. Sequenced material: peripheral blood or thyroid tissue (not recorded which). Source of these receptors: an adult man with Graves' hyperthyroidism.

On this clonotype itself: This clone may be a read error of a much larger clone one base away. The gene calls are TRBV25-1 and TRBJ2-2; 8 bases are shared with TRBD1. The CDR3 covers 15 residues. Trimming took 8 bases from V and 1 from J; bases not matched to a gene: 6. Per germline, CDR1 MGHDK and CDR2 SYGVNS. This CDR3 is CASGGQGGNTGELFF. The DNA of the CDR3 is TGTGCCAGCGGAGGACAGGGCGGGAACACCGGGGAGCTGTTTTTT.

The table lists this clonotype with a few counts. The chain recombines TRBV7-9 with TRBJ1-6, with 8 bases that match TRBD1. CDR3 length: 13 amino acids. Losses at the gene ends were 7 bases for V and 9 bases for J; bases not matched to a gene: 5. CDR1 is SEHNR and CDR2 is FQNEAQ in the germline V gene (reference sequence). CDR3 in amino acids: CASTPGTGSPLHF. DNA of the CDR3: TGTGCCAGCACCCCGGGGACAGGTTCACCCCTCCACTTT.

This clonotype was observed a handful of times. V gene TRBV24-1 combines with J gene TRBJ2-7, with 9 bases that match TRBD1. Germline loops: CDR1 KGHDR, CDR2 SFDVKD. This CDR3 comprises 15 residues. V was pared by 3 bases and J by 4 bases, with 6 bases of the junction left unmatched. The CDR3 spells CATSDTGTGKYEQYF. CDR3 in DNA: TGTGCCACCAGTGATACCGGGACAGGGAAGTACGAGCAGTACTTC.

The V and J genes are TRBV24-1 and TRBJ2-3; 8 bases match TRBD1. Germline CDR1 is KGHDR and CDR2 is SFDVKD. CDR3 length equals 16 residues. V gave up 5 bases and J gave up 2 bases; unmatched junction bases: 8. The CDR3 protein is CATSAQGAGNTDTQYF. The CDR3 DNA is TGTGCCACCAGTGCCCAGGGGGCCGGAAACACAGATACGCAGTATTTT.

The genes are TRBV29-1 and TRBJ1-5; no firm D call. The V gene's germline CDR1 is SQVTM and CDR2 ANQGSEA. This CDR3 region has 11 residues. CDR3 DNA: TGCAATTTGGCAGGCAATCAGCCCCAGCATTTT. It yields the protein CNLAGNQPQHF. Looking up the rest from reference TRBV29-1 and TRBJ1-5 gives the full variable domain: SAVISQKPSRDICQRGTSLTIQCQVDSQVTMMFWYRQQPGQSLTLIATANQGSEATYESGFVIDKFPISRPNLTFSTLTVSNMSPEDSSIYLCNLAGNQPQHFGDGTRLSIL.

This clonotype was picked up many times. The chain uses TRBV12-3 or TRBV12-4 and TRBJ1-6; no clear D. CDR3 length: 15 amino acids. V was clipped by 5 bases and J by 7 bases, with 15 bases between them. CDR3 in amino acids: CASSTPDIGNSPLHF. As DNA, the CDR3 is TGTGCCAGCAGTACGCCAGACATTGGGAATTCACCCCTCCACTTT.

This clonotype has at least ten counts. The DNA for the CDR3 is TGTGCCAGCAGCCCGGACGGGAGCGCTGAAGCTTTCTTT. Translating gives CASSPDGSAEAFF. The chain combines TRBV9 with TRBJ1-1; D unclear. V lost 4 bases and J 6 bases, leaving 13 bases between the germline ends. This CDR3 is 13 amino acids long. Looked up from germline, CDR1 is SGDLS and CDR2 is YYNGEE.

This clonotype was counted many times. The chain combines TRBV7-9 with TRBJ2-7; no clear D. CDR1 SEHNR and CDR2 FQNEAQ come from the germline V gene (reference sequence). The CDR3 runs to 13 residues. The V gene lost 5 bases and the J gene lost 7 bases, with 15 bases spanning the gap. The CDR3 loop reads CASSPGMRGEQYF. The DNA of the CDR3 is TGTGCCAGCAGCCCGGGCATGCGCGGAGAGCAGTACTTC.

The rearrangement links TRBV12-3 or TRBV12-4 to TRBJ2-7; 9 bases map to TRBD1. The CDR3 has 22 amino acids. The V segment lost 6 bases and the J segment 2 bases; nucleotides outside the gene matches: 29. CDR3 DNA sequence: TGTGCCAGCAGCCGTGTTCGGAGGGTCGGGGCGACGAGGGACAGGGTCACCTACGAGCAGTACTTC. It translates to CASSRVRRVGATRDRVTYEQYF.

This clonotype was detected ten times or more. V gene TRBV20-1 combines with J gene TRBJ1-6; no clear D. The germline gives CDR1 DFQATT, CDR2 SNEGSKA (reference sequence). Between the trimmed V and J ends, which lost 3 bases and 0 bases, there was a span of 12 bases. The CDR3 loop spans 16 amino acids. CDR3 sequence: CSASLGGFSYNSPLHF. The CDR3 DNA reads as TGCAGTGCTAGTCTGGGTGGATTCTCCTATAATTCACCCCTCCACTTT.

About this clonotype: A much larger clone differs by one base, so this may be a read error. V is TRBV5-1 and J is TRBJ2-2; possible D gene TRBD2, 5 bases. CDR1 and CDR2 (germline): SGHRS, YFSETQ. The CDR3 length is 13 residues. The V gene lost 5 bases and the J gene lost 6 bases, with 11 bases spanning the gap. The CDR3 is CASSSDYAGELFF. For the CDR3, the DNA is TGCGCCAGCAGTTCCGACTACGCCGGGGAGCTGTTTTTT.

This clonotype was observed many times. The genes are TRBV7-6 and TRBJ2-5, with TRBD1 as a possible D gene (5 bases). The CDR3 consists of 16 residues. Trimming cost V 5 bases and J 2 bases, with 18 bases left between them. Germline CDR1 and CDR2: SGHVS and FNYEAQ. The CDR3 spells CASSRNTPGHQETQYF. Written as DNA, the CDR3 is TGTGCCAGCAGCCGTAATACACCAGGACATCAAGAGACCCAGTACTTC.

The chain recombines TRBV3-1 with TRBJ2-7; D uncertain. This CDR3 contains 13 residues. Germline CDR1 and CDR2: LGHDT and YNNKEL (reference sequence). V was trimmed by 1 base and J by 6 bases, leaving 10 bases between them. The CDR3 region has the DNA TGTGCCAGCAGCCAAGTCTTCAGTGGCGAGCAGTACTTC. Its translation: CASSQVFSGEQYF.

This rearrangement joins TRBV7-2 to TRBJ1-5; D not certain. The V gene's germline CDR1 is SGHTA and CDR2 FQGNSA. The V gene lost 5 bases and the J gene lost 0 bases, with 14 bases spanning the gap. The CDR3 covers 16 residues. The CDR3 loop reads CASSARPGYSNQPQHF. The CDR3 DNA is TGTGCCAGCAGCGCCAGGCCGGGCTATAGCAATCAGCCCCAGCATTTT.

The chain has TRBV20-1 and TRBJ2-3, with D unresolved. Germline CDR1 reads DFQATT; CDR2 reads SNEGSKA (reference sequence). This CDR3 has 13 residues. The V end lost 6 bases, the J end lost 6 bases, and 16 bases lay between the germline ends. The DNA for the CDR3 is TGCAGTGCCACCCAGCATCTGGGGGATACGCAGTATTTT. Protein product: CSATQHLGDTQYF.

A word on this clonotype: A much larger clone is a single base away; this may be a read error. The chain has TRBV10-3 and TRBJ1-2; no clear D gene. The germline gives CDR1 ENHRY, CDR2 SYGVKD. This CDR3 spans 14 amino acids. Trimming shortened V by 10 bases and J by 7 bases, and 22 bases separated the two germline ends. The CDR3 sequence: CASSLPWGSSGYTF. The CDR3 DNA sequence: TGTGCCAGCAGCCTCCCGTGGGGTAGCTCTGGCTACACCTTC.

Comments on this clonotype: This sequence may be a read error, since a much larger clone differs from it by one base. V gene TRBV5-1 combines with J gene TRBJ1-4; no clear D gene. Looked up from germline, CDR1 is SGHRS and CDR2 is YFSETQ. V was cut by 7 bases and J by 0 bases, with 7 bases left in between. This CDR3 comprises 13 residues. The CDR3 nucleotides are TGCGCCAGCGGCCCCCCAACTAATGAAAAACTGTTTTTT. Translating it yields CASGPPTNEKLFF. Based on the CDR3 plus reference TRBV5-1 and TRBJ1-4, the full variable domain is KAGVTQTPRYLIKTRGQQVTLSCSPISGHRSVSWYQQTPGQGLQFLFEYFSETQRNKGNFPGRFSGRQFSNSRSEMNVSTLELGDSALYLCASGPPTNEKLFFGSGTQLSVL.

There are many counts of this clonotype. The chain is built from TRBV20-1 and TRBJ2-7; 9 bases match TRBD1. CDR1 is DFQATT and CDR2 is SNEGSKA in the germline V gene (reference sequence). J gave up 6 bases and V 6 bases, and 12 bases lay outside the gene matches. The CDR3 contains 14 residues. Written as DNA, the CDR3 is TGCAGTGCAACCGGGACAGGGCCCCTCGGCGAGCAGTACTTC. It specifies CSATGTGPLGEQYF.

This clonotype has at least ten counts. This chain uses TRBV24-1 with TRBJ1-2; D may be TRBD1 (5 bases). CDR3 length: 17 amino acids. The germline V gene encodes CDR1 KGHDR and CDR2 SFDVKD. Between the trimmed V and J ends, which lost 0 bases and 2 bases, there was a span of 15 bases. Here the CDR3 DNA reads TGTGCCACCAGTGATTTGCGATCGGGGGATGGAAACTATGGCTACACCTTC. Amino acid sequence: CATSDLRSGDGNYGYTF.